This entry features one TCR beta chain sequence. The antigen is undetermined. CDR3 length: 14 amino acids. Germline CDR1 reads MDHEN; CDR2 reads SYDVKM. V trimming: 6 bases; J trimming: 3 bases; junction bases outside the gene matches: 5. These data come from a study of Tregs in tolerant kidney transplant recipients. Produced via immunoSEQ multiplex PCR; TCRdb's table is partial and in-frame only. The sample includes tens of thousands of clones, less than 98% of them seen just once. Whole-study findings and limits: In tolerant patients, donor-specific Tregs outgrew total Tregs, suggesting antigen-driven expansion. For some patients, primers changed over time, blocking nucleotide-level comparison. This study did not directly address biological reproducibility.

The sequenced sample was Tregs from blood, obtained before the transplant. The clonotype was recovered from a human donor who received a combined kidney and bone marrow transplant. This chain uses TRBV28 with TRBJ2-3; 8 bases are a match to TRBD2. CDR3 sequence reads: CASSRGGVTDTQYF. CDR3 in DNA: TGTGCCAGCAGCCGGGGGGGCGTTACAGATACGCAGTATTTT.